This T cell receptor (beta chain) was identified during a study of identical twins (dated by TCRdb to the mid-2010s). Broadly, across the study: To test whether fetal clonotypes persist, this study deep-sequenced TCR alpha and beta repertoires from monozygotic twins, from unrelated adults of various ages, and from cord blood. To rule out contamination, replicate twin experiments were performed at different times with different library preparation protocols. Paper-wide results and their limitations: Abundant cord blood beta clonotypes had fewer insertions, young adult naive repertoires showed a similar but weaker trend, and memory repertoires showed no such trend. Out-of-frame TCR alpha sharing in monozygotic twins was systematically underestimated by recombination models, whereas sharing between unrelated individuals was in agreement with the recombination models. The excess sharing between twins in beta out-of-frame sequences was weaker because fewer shared sequences reduced the signal-to-noise ratio. Conclusions relied on cross-sectional statistical analysis, since the same donors could not be followed over many years. Compared with coincidental sharing between unrelated individuals, an excess of low generation-probability sequences was observed among out-of-frame TCR alpha sequences shared between twins. Zero-insertion analyses could be partly confounded by invariant T cells such as MAIT and iNKT, though diverse VJ usage argued against such confounding for most clonotypes.

This clonotype was detected ten times or more. Its antigen specificity is not known. Qualities for individual bases were not recorded, and no much larger clone is one base off. Only healthy Caucasian donors were included. The twin cohort comprised three pairs of female monozygotic twins, all aged roughly 18 to 30 years. RNA for TCR libraries was isolated from peripheral blood mononuclear cells. Library preparation used 5' RACE. TCRdb lists the instrument as Illumina HiSeq 2000. Template switching introduced a universal primer binding site; the final cDNA contained a unique molecular identifier, enabling accurate counting of TCR cDNA molecules. First-strand cDNA for TCR alpha and beta chains was synthesized from specific primers in the conserved constant-segment region. To control for contamination, each cDNA library was double barcoded with a SMART-Mk sample barcode plus Illumina barcodes. Two successive PCR steps introduced TruSeq adapter sequences along with Illumina sample barcodes. Sequencing of the TCR alpha and beta cDNA libraries was done on the Illumina HiSeq platform using custom primers. Turning to the authors' computational methods: MiGEC processed the raw reads to extract unique molecular identifiers, while MiXCR was used to determine the CDR3 positions. For each individual, recombination models were inferred using an EM algorithm with the repgenHMM and IGoR tools. Shared clonotypes were analyzed with the tcR package in R, and sharing was normalized by the product of cloneset sizes. To study raw recombination free of thymic and clonal selection effects, out-of-frame nonproductive sequences were analyzed. TCRdb took the public reads, trimmed them with fastp at Q25, ran MiXCR for clone calling and kept in-frame beta chains. Rows with one shared CDR3 protein collapse into an entry with the most common genes and DNA. TCRdb, not the original authors, processed these V and J calls. This sample is represented by some 560,000 distinct CDR3 sequences; more than 9% of them were singletons. The leading ten clones occupy 2.5% to 3.5% of the sample.

V lost 0 bases and J lost 5 bases; the stretch between them is 12 bases long. Its CDR3 holds 15 amino acids, cysteine through phenylalanine. The retained sequence is limited to the CDR3, 45 bases, with the frame set at the first base. The germline V gene yields SGHRS for CDR1 and YFSETQ for CDR2. These records were also assigned to another study, of yellow fever vaccine responses in identical twins. The second study's paper adds: According to the authors, the vaccine-induced T cell response in identical twins seemed to be partly convergent and partly specific to each individual. The study precisely tracked vaccine-responding T cell clones in identical twins.

This TCR was recovered from a young woman in good health. This chain is built from TRBV5-1 and TRBJ2-1; 6 matching bases give a weak D call of TRBD1. Sequenced material: PBMCs. The DNA sequence is as follows: TGCGCCAGCAGCTTGGTTCAGGGGTTCAACAATGAGCAGTTCTTC. This is translated as CASSLVQGFNNEQFF.